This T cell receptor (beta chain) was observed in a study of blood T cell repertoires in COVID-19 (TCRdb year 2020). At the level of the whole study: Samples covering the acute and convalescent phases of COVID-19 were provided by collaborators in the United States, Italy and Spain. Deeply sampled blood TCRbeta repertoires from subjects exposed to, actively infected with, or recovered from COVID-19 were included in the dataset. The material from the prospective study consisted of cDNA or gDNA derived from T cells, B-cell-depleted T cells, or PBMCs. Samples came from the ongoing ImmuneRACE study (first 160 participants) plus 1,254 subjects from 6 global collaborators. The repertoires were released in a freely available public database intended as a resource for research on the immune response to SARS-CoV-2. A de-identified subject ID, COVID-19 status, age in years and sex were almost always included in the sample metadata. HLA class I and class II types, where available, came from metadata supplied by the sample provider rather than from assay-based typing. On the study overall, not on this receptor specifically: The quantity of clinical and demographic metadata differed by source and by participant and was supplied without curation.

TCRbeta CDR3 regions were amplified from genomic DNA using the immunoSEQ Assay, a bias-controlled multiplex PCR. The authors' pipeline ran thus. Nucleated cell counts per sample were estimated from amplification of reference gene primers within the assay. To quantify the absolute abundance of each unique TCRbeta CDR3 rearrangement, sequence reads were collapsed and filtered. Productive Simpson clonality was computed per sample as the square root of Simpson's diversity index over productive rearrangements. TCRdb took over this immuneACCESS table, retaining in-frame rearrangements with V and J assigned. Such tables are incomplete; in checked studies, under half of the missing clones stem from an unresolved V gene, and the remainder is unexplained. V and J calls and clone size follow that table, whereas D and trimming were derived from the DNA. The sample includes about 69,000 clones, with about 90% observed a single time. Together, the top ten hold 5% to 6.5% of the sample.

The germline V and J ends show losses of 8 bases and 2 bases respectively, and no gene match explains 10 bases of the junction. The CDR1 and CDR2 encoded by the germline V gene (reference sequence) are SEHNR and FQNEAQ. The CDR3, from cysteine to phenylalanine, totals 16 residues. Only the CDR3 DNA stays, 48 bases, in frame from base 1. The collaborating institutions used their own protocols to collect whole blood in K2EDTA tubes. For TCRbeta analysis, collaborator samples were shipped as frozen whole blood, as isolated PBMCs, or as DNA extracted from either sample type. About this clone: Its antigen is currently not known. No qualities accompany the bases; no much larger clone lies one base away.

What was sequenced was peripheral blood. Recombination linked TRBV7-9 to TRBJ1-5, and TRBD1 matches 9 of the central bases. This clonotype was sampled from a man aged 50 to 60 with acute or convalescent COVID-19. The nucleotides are TGTGCCAGCGGACCTACAGGGGGCATGGGCAATCAGCCCCAGCATTTT. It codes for CASGPTGGMGNQPQHF.